This is a list of T cell receptor beta chains from one sample in a study of shared clonotypes between healthy human individuals. The assay was immunoSEQ multiplex PCR, and TCRdb's table has in-frame clones only and misses some. This table has about 2.3 million clones, more than 80% appearing once. Sequenced material: naive CD4+ T cells from PBMCs. Receptors were obtained from a man aged 18 to 29 in good health. Some clones in this sample may be carry-over from other donors' samples. Both conserved end residues are part of each CDR3. D genes are given only for firm matches. A clone size is listed for some rows: how often the clone was seen (once, few, many), or a class if it is expanded.

J gene | V gene | clone size | D gene | CDR3 DNA | CDR3 protein
TRBJ2-7 | TRBV28 | NA | NA | TGTGCCAGCAGTTTTGGCGTCGACGAGCAGTACTTC | CASSFGVDEQYF
TRBJ2-2 | TRBV28 | NA | NA | TGTGCCAGCAGACGGGACACCGGGGAGCTGTTTTTT | CASRRDTGELFF
TRBJ1-3 | TRBV6-1 | NA | NA | TGTGCCAGCAGGCCCGTGGACGTCGGAAACACCATATATTTT | CASRPVDVGNTIYF
TRBJ1-4 | TRBV11-2 | NA | TRBD1 | TGTGCCAGCAGCTTAGGTGTGCAGGGGGCTAATGAAAAACTGTTTTTT | CASSLGVQGANEKLFF
TRBJ2-2 | TRBV6-1 | once | TRBD1 | TGTGCCAGCGTTGACAGGGAGAACACCGGGGAGCTGTTTTTT | CASVDRENTGELFF
TRBJ2-7 | TRBV7-3 | NA | TRBD2 | TGTGCCAGCAGCTTTACTAGCGGGAGTTTCTACGAGCAGTACTTC | CASSFTSGSFYEQYF
TRBJ2-3 | TRBV19 | NA | TRBD2 | TGTGCCAGTAGGACGATAGCGGGAGGGGCAGATACGCAGTATTTT | CASRTIAGGADTQYF
TRBJ2-1 | TRBV18 | NA | TRBD2 | TGTGCCAGCTCACCACCCCCAGCGGGAGGGTACAATGAGCAGTTCTTC | CASSPPPAGGYNEQFF
TRBJ2-7 | TRBV7-9 | NA | NA | TGTGCCAGCAGCTTAGTGGGACACCCACTCCTGGAGCAGTACTTC | CASSLVGHPLLEQYF
TRBJ2-3 | TRBV7-2 | NA | TRBD2 | TGTGCCAGCAGCTTAGTAGGGCTAGCGGGAGTTCGAGATACGCAGTATTTT | CASSLVGLAGVRDTQYF
TRBJ1-1 | TRBV9 | few | TRBD1 | TGTGCCAGCAGCGTATCAGGGGGGGCCTTGACTGAAGCTTTCTTT | CASSVSGGALTEAFF
TRBJ1-5 | TRBV28 | NA | NA | TGTGCCAGCAGTTTATTTGAGCTTAATCAGCCCCAGCATTTT | CASSLFELNQPQHF
TRBJ2-7 | TRBV4-3 | NA | NA | TGCGCCAGCAGCCAAGACAGGAGCTCCTACGAGCAGTACTTC | CASSQDRSSYEQYF
TRBJ1-1 | TRBV30 | NA | NA | TGTGCCTGGCTTTCGGGGCGTGGAGCCTGGGACACTGAAGCTTTCTTT | CAWLSGRGAWDTEAFF
TRBJ1-2 | TRBV4-1 | NA | NA | TGCGCCAGCAGCTATAGACAGGAAGTGGACGGCTACACCTTC | CASSYRQEVDGYTF
TRBJ1-5 | TRBV28 | few | NA | TGTGCCAGCAGTTTAACGCTATGGCAGGCTATGGGCAATCAGCCCCAGCATTTT | CASSLTLWQAMGNQPQHF
TRBJ2-1 | TRBV29-1 | NA | NA | TGCAGCGTTGCTAGAGCGCCGTACAATGAGCAGTTCTTC | CSVARAPYNEQFF
TRBJ2-3 | TRBV4-2 | once | TRBD2 | TGTGCCAGCAGCCAAGATGGGGCACGGAGGGCTAGCGGGGCTCGAACAGATACGCAGTATTTT | CASSQDGARRASGARTDTQYF
TRBJ2-7 | TRBV29-1 | once | TRBD1 | TGCAGCGCTTCCGGGACAGGAGCTGAGCAGTACTTC | CSASGTGAEQYF
TRBJ2-5 | TRBV5-6 | NA | TRBD1 | TGTGCCAGCAGCTCCCCGAAGGGGGCCCCAGAGACCCAGTACTTC | CASSSPKGAPETQYF
TRBJ1-1 | TRBV20-1 | NA | NA | TGCAGTGCTAGAGGGGTAGGTGGCGCTTTCTTT | CSARGVGGAFF
TRBJ2-1 | TRBV30 | NA | NA | TGTGCCTGGAGGGAAAAAGGGGGCTCCTACAATGAGCAGTTCTTC | CAWREKGGSYNEQFF
TRBJ2-3 | TRBV20-1 | NA | NA | TGCAGTGCTAGAAACACAGATACGCAGTATTTT | CSARNTDTQYF
TRBJ1-1 | TRBV4-1 | NA | TRBD1 | TGCGCCAGCAGCCCGCGGGACAGCTTGAACACTGAAGCTTTCTTT | CASSPRDSLNTEAFF
TRBJ2-1 | TRBV28 | NA | NA | TGTGCCAGCAGTTTATTGTCCACAACATCGGGCGTCAGAACCTACAATGAGCAGTTCTTC | CASSLLSTTSGVRTYNEQFF
TRBJ1-1 | TRBV4-2 | NA | NA | TGTGCCAGCAGCCGACTACAGACTTCGAACACTGAAGCTTTCTTT | CASSRLQTSNTEAFF
TRBJ1-1 | TRBV11-2 | NA | NA | TGTGCCAGCAGCACCCACCGAAACACTGAAGCTTTCTTT | CASSTHRNTEAFF
TRBJ1-1 | TRBV14 | few | NA | TGTGCCAGCAGCTTAGAGACCAGCAAGGCTGAAGCTTTCTTT | CASSLETSKAEAFF
TRBJ1-1 | TRBV7-9 | NA | TRBD1 | TGTGCCAGCAGCTTTAGGGGGCCCTCCACTGAAGCTTTCTTT | CASSFRGPSTEAFF
TRBJ2-7 | TRBV4-1 | few | NA | TGCGCCAGCAGCCAAAATCAGGGCTACGAGCAGTACTTC | CASSQNQGYEQYF
TRBJ1-2 | TRBV28 | NA | TRBD1 | TGTGCCAGCAGAACCAGGGGGAGAGGTGGCTACACCTTC | CASRTRGRGGYTF
TRBJ2-1 | TRBV7-2 | NA | TRBD2 | TGTGCCAGCAGCCCCGCCGGGACTACTTACAATGAGCAGTTCTTC | CASSPAGTTYNEQFF
TRBJ2-6 | TRBV18 | NA | NA | TGTGCCAGCTCACTTAACCGGTTGGGGTTCTCTGGGGCCAACGTCCTGACTTTC | CASSLNRLGFSGANVLTF
TRBJ1-4 | TRBV15 | NA | NA | TGTGCCACCAGCAGCCAGCCTGCAACTAATGAAAAACTGTTTTTT | CATSSQPATNEKLFF
TRBJ2-3 | TRBV5-1 | NA | TRBD2 | TGCGCCAGCACCCAAGTGACGGGACTAGCCCCTAGCACAGATACGCAGTATTTT | CASTQVTGLAPSTDTQYF
TRBJ1-1 | TRBV28 | few | TRBD1 | TGTGCCAGCAGCGAGACAGGGGCGAACACTGAAGCTTTCTTT | CASSETGANTEAFF
TRBJ1-5 | TRBV6-5 | NA | TRBD1 | TGTGCCAGCAGGGTAAACAGGGGGCCCGATCAGCCCCAGCATTTT | CASRVNRGPDQPQHF
TRBJ1-4 | TRBV5-1 | once | TRBD1 | TGCGCCAGCAGCCTGACAGGGGGTAATGAAAAACTGTTTTTT | CASSLTGGNEKLFF
TRBJ1-3 | TRBV4-2 | NA | NA | TGTGCCAGCAGCCAAGGTCGGAACACCATATATTTT | CASSQGRNTIYF
TRBJ2-7 | TRBV28 | NA | NA | TGTGCCAGCAGTCCCTCACAGAGAGCCTCCTACGAGCAGTACTTC | CASSPSQRASYEQYF
TRBJ2-1 | TRBV5-1 | once | TRBD1 | TGCGCCAGCAGCCCCCAGACAGGGGGGGCCAATGAGCAGTTCTTC | CASSPQTGGANEQFF
TRBJ2-7 | TRBV27 | NA | NA | TGTGCCAGCCGTTCCCTCAGGGGGGCCTACGAGCAGTACTTC | CASRSLRGAYEQYF
TRBJ1-5 | TRBV10-2 | NA | NA | TGCGCCAGCAGTGTGAGGGGTAGGGACCAGCCCCAGCATTTT | CASSVRGRDQPQHF
TRBJ2-5 | TRBV7-2 | NA | TRBD2 | TGTGCCAGCAGCTTAGGGGCTAGCGGGAGTGAGACCCAGTACTTC | CASSLGASGSETQYF
TRBJ1-1 | TRBV11-2 | NA | NA | TGTGCCAGCAGCTTAATTGACACTGAAGCTTTCTTT | CASSLIDTEAFF
TRBJ2-3 | TRBV5-4 | once | NA | TGTGCCAGCAGCTCATTGACAGATACGCAGTATTTT | CASSSLTDTQYF
TRBJ2-1 | TRBV5-3 | NA | TRBD2 | TGTGCCAGAAGCCAGCCGGGACTAGCGAACCTATACAATGAGCAGTTCTTC | CARSQPGLANLYNEQFF
TRBJ2-3 | TRBV5-1 | NA | NA | TGCGCCAGCAGCCTGGGAGTTGGGGAGAGCACAGATACGCAGTATTTT | CASSLGVGESTDTQYF
TRBJ1-4 | TRBV5-6 | NA | NA | TGTGCCAGCAGCTTGGGGCAGGGGAAGGGGGAAAAACTGTTTTTT | CASSLGQGKGEKLFF
TRBJ2-1 | TRBV5-1 | NA | NA | TGCGCCAGCAGCTTGGCTAGCGCTAATGAGCAGTTCTTC | CASSLASANEQFF